This section outlines one TCR beta chain sequence together with its context. This sample was included in a study of shared T cell receptors in the human thymus. Here immunoSEQ multiplex PCR was the method, and the copy in TCRdb shows in-frame clones only, minus some. The sample lists 600,000 to 900,000 clones, approximately 83% occurring once. CDR1 and CDR2 from the germline V gene are SNHLY and FYNNEI. Unmatched junction bases numbered 8, after V lost 6 bases and J lost 5 bases. The CDR3 is 15 residues long. The sample was also reused in another study, on human thymus T cells. That source adds: Having corrective surgery for congenital heart defects, healthy Finnish infants were the ones who donated. Thymic and blood repertoires showed apparently biased V and J gene usage. In unrelated individuals, thymic repertoires overlapped highly, according to related research.

This chain joins TRBV2 and TRBJ2-2; TRBD1 matches 8 bases. This sequence was found in a girl less than two years old with a congenital heart defect. The sequencing sample was made of thymocytes. The CDR3 loop is CASRARGRKTGELFF. The CDR3 bases are TGTGCCAGCAGAGCCAGGGGGCGAAAAACCGGGGAGCTGTTTTTT.